Detailed here is one TCR beta chain. The antigen remains undetermined. This CDR3 has 17 amino acids. Trimming took 2 bases from V and 3 from J; bases not matched to a gene: 7. Germline CDR1 SGHTA, CDR2 FQGTGA. This record belongs to a study of T cell responses to AZD1222 COVID-19 vaccine. Regarding the study as a whole: Baseline antibody screening turned up just six seropositive AZD1222 recipients. Donors in the cohort were predominantly white British and more often female, and clonal diversity was possibly underestimated. Repertoire sampling happened only post peak T cell response.

TCRdb's copy holds only in-frame clones and misses some; the assay was immunoSEQ multiplex PCR. Here the sample spans approximately 140,000 clones, 93% being singletons. The sequence derives from an adult in good health. The rearrangement uses TRBV7-3 and TRBJ2-1; 10 nucleotides align to TRBD1. The specimen comprised peripheral blood, sampled on day 0 of AZD1222 vaccination. The CDR3 DNA sequence: TGTGCCAGCAGCTTACAATCCGGGACAGGGGTCTACAATGAGCAGTTCTTC. Protein: CASSLQSGTGVYNEQFF.